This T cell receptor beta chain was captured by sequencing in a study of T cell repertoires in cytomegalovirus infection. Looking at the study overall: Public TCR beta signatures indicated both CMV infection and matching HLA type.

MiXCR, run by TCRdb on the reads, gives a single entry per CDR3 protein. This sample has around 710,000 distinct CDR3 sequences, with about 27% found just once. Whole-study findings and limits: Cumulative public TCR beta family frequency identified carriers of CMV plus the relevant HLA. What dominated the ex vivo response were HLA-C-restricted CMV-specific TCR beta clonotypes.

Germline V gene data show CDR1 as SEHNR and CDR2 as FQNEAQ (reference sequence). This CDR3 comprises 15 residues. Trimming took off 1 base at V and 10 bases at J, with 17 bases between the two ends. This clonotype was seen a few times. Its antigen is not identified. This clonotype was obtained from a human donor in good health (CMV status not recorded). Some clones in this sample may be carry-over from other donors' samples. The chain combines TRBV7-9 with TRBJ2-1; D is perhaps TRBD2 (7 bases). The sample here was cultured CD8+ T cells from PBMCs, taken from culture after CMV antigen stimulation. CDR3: CASSLDRDYPREQFF. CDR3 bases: TGTGCCAGCAGCTTAGACAGGGACTACCCCCGGGAGCAGTTCTTC.